The rows below give T cell receptor beta chains drawn from one sample of a study of blood T cell repertoires in COVID-19. TCRdb's copy holds only in-frame clones and misses some; the assay was immunoSEQ multiplex PCR. The sample consists of roughly 170,000 clones, about 90% of them appearing once. Sequenced sample: peripheral blood. The origin of the receptors is a man in his sixties or seventies with active or convalescent COVID-19. Both conserved end residues are part of each CDR3. A D gene is named only where the DNA matches it firmly. Clone sizes are given selectively: once, few, many, or a class where the clone is expanded.

NA,TRBJ2-2,TRBV5-1,once,TGCGCCAGCAGCCGGGACACGAACACCGGGGAGCTGTTTTTT,CASSRDTNTGELFF
TRBD1,TRBJ1-1,TRBV6-5,NA,TGTGCCAGCAGTTACCGAAATCCGGGACAGGAAGCTTTCTTT,CASSYRNPGQEAFF
TRBD2,TRBJ2-1,TRBV7-9,NA,TGTGCCAGCAGCTTTTTTCAGGGACTAGCGGCTAACAATGAGCAGTTCTTC,CASSFFQGLAANNEQFF
NA,TRBJ1-1,TRBV6-2/TRBV6-3,few,TGTGCCAGCAGTTACTACATGACGGGCACTGAAGCTTTCTTT,CASSYYMTGTEAFF
TRBD1,TRBJ1-3,TRBV29-1,NA,TGCAGCGTTCCAGCAGGGGGCTCTGGAAACACCATATATTTT,CSVPAGGSGNTIYF
TRBD1,TRBJ1-6,TRBV6-6,NA,TGTGCCAGCAGTTACGGGCAGGGGGCGAATAATTCACCCCTCCACTTT,CASSYGQGANNSPLHF
TRBD1,TRBJ1-2,TRBV14,NA,TGTGCCAGCAGCCGTCAGACAGGGGGTTATGGCTACACCTTC,CASSRQTGGYGYTF
TRBD2,TRBJ2-7,TRBV6-6,NA,TGTGCCAGCAGTCCTGGGACTAGCGGACCCTACGAGCAGTACTTC,CASSPGTSGPYEQYF
NA,TRBJ2-6,TRBV7-9,NA,TGTGCCAGCAGCTCACAGGGCTGGGACTCTGGGGCCAACGTCCTGACTTTC,CASSSQGWDSGANVLTF
TRBD1,TRBJ1-2,TRBV6-5,NA,TGTGCCAGCAGGGTACAGGGGACCAACTATGGCTACACCTTC,CASRVQGTNYGYTF
NA,TRBJ1-1,TRBV5-4,NA,TGTGCCAGCAGTTCCGACCAGGGGAACACTGAAGCTTTCTTT,CASSSDQGNTEAFF
TRBD1,TRBJ2-2,TRBV28,NA,TGTGCCAGCCGAGGGACAGTGAACACCGGGGAGCTGTTTTTT,CASRGTVNTGELFF
NA,TRBJ1-2,TRBV6-5,NA,TGTGCCAGCAGTTACTATCCCGGCAGGGGCTATGGCTACACCTTC,CASSYYPGRGYGYTF
NA,TRBJ2-3,TRBV24-1,NA,TGTGCCACCAGTAAAGGCGGGCCCAGCACAGATACGCAGTATTTT,CATSKGGPSTDTQYF
TRBD1,TRBJ1-1,TRBV7-2,NA,TGTGCCAGCAGCTTAAGGACAGGGGTGGGCACTGAAGCTTTCTTT,CASSLRTGVGTEAFF
NA,TRBJ1-4,TRBV6-1,NA,TGTGCCAGCAGTGAAGGGCGGGGGTGGAAACTGTTTTTT,CASSEGRGWKLFF
TRBD2,TRBJ2-1,TRBV7-9,NA,TGTGCCAGCAGCTCCACGGGACTAGCGATATACAATGAGCAGTTCTTC,CASSSTGLAIYNEQFF
NA,TRBJ2-7,TRBV19,NA,TGTGCCAGTAGTATGAGGGTCGGGGCCTACGAGCAGTACTTC,CASSMRVGAYEQYF